This TCR beta chain is from a study of OX40 agonist ivuxolimab in advanced cancers. For the study at large: Recorded diagnoses for dose-escalation patients were hepatocellular carcinoma, melanoma, renal cell or head and neck cancer. Of the patients, three showed partial responses, one with hepatocellular carcinoma and two with cutaneous melanoma.

Whole-study findings and limits: There were also nonresponders showing low normalized T-cell clonal expansion. The antigen specificity of the peripheral T cells (those that were expanded) was not determined.

Comment on this clone: Its antigen remains unknown.

The protocol was immunoSEQ multiplex PCR, while the TCRdb copy is restricted to in-frame clones and leaves out a portion. The sample shows 49,000 or so clones, 89% of them seen only once. With 5 bases removed from V and 3 bases from J, the gap between germline ends came to 6 bases. The CDR3 is 12 amino acids. Germline values: CDR1 MNHEY, CDR2 SVGAGI. The V gene is TRBV6-5, the J gene TRBJ2-3; the D is unclear. The clonotype comes from an adult with an advanced solid tumor such as melanoma, head and neck, liver or kidney cancer. This specimen consisted of CD4+ or CD8+ T cells sorted from blood, obtained in a trial of the OX40 agonist ivuxolimab. As DNA, the CDR3 is TGTGCCAGCAGTGAGACAACAGATACGCAGTATTTT. Protein sequence: CASSETTDTQYF.